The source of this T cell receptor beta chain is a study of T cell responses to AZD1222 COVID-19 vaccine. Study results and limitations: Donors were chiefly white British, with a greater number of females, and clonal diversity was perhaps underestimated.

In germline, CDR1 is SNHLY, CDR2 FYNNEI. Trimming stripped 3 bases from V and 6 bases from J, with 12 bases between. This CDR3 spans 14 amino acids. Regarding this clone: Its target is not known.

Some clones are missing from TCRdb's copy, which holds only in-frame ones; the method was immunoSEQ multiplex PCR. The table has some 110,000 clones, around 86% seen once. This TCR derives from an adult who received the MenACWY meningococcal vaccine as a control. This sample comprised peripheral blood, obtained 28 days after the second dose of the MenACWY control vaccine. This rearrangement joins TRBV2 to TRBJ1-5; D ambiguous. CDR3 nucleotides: TGTGCCAGCAGTGATAGCGACTGGGGTCAGCCCCAGCATTTT. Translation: CASSDSDWGQPQHF. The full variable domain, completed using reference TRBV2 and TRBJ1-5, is EPEVTQTPSHQVTQMGQEVILRCVPISNHLYFYWYRQILGQKVEFLVSFYNNEISEKSEIFDDQFSVERPDGSNFTLKIRSTKLEDSAMYFCASSDSDWGQPQHFGDGTRLSIL.